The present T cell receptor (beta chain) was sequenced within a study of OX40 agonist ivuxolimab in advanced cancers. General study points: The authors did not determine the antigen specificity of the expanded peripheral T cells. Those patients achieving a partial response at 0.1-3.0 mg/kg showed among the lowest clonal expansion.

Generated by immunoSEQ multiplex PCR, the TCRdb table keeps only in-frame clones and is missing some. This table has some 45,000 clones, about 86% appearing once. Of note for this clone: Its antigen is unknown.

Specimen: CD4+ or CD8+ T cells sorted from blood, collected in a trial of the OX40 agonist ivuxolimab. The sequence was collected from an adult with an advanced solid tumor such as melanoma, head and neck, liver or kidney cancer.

CDR3 sequence: CASSLVGEETQYF. Here the CDR3 DNA reads TGTGCCAGCAGCTTGGTGGGGGAAGAGACCCAGTACTTC. This chain uses TRBV5-8 with TRBJ2-5, with D perhaps given as TRBD1 or TRBD2 (5 bases each). Trimming removed 0 bases from V and 3 bases from J, with 6 bases in between. CDR1 and CDR2 from the germline V gene are SGHTS and YDEGEE. CDR3 length equals 13 residues.